This T cell receptor (beta chain) was obtained from a study of shared clonotypes between healthy human individuals. Overall study: Donor composition was a couple of women and three men, aged 18 to 49.

This CDR3 comprises 14 residues. With V trimmed by 5 bases and J by 0 bases, 1 base remained unmatched. In germline, CDR1 is LNHNV, CDR2 YYDKDF (reference sequence). Whole-study findings and limits: The sharing of about 5% of naive CD4 clonotypes was seen across a handful of donors.

As for this clone: Its antigen is still unknown.

For each subset, genomic DNA was distributed in equal portions over several immunoSEQ plates. Clones were sequenced by immunoSEQ multiplex PCR, and TCRdb holds only the in-frame ones, with some missing. The sample contains some 1 million clones, about 74% of which appear only once. The genes are TRBV15 and TRBJ2-3; 8 bases align to TRBD1. The source of this sequence is a young man in good health. The sequencing sample was made of memory CD4+ T cells sorted from blood. As to subset: CD45RA-negative fraction. The CDR3 DNA follows: TGTGCCACCAGCGCAGGGGGCAGCACAGATACGCAGTATTTT. Translated: CATSAGGSTDTQYF.